This TCR beta chain was captured in a study of T cell changes during pregnancy in multiple sclerosis. TCRdb's copy holds only in-frame clones and misses some; the assay was immunoSEQ multiplex PCR. The sample holds roughly 48,000 clones, almost 95% seen once. Germline-derived CDR1 and CDR2 are SGHRS and YFSETQ. This CDR3 spans 15 amino acids. V lost 4 bases and J lost 0, with 11 bases in between. The sample in question was CD4+ T cells from peripheral blood mononuclear cells, obtained in the second trimester of pregnancy. This TCR came from a female donor in good health, enrolled as a control in a pregnancy study. V is TRBV5-1 and J is TRBJ1-3; tentatively, D is TRBD1 (6 bases). The CDR3 spells CASSVQGSSGNTIYF. The CDR3 DNA reads TGCGCCAGCAGCGTGCAGGGGAGCTCTGGAAACACCATATATTTT. The whole variable domain, filled in from reference TRBV5-1 and TRBJ1-3, reads KAGVTQTPRYLIKTRGQQVTLSCSPISGHRSVSWYQQTPGQGLQFLFEYFSETQRNKGNFPGRFSGRQFSNSRSEMNVSTLELGDSALYLCASSVQGSSGNTIYFGEGSWLTVV.